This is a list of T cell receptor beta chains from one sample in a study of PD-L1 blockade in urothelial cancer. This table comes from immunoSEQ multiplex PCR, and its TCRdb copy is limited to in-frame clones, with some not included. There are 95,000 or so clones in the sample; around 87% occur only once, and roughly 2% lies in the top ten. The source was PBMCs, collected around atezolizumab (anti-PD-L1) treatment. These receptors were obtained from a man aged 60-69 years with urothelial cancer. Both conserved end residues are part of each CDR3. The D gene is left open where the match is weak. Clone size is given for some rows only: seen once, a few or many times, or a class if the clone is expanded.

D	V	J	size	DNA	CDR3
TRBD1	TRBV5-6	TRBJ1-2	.	TGTGCCAGCAGCTTGGGGGGACAGCACGTAAAATACTATGGCTACACCTTC	CASSLGGQHVKYYGYTF
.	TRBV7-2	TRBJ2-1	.	TGTGCCAGCAGCTTATCAGGGGCCCTCTACAATGAGCAGTTCTTC	CASSLSGALYNEQFF
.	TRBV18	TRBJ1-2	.	TGTGCCAGCTCACCCGGAATCTCGGGCTATGGCTACACCTTC	CASSPGISGYGYTF
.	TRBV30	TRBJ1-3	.	TGTGCCTGGAGTTCTTCACCCCCGGCGGGGGCCATATATTTT	CAWSSSPPAGAIYF
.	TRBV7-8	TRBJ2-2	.	TGTGCCAGCAGCTTCCGACTCCAGAACACCGGGGAGCTGTTTTTT	CASSFRLQNTGELFF
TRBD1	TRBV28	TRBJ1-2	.	TGTGCCAGTTGGGCCCGGGACAGGGGGGATGGCTACACCTTC	CASWARDRGDGYTF
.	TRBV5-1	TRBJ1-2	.	TGCGCCAGTAAAGACAGTTCCAACTATGGCTACACCTTC	CASKDSSNYGYTF
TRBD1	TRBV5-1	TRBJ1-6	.	TGCGCCAGCAGCTTTGGAGGTCCGGGACAGGGGAATTCACCCCTCCACTTT	CASSFGGPGQGNSPLHF
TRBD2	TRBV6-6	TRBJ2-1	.	TGTGCCAGCAGTTACGCGGGACTAGCGGAGCAGTTCTTC	CASSYAGLAEQFF
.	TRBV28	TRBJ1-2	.	TGTGCCAGCGGGGCAGGGAACTCCTACCATGGCTACACCTTC	CASGAGNSYHGYTF
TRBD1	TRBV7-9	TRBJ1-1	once	TGTGCCAGCAGCTTAGGGACAGGGGGTGAAGCTTTCTTT	CASSLGTGGEAFF
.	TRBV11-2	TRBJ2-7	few	TGTGCCAGCAGCACCCGCGCACCCTACGAGCAGTACTTC	CASSTRAPYEQYF
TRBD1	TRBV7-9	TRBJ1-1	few	TGTGCCAGCAGCTCGGGACAGGGTACTGAAGCTTTCTTT	CASSSGQGTEAFF
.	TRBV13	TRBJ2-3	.	TGTGCCAGCAGCTCGGCGGGGACAGAGAGAACAGATACGCAGTATTTT	CASSSAGTERTDTQYF
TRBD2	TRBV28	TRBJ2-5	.	TGTGCCAGCAGGCCTGGGGGGGAGCAAGAGACCCAGTACTTC	CASRPGGEQETQYF